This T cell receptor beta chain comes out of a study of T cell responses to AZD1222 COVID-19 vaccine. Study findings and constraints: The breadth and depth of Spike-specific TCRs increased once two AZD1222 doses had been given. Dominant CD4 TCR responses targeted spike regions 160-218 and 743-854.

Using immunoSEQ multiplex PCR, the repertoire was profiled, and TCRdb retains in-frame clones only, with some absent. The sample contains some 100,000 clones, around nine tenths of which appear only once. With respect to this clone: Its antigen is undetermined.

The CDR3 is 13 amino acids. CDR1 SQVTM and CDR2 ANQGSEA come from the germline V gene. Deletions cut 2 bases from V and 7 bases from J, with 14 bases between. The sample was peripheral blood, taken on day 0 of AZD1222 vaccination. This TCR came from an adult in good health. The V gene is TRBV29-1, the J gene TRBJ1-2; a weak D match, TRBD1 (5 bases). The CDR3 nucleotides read TGCAGCGTTGAATTGTCAGGGAGGGGTGGCTACACCTTC. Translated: CSVELSGRGGYTF.